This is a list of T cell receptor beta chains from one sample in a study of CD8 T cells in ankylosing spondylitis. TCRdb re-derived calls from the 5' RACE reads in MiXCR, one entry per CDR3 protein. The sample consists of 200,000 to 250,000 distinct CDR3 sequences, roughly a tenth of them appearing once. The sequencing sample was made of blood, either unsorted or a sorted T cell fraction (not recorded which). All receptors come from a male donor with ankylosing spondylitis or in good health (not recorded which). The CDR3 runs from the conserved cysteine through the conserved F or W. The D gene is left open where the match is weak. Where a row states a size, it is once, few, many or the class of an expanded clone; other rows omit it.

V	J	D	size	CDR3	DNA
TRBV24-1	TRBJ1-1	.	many	CATSDPRRANEAFF	TGTGCCACCAGTGATCCCCGCCGGGCTAATGAAGCTTTCTTT
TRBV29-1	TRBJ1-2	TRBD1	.	CSVEDPGQGLYGYTF	TGCAGCGTTGAAGACCCGGGACAGGGTCTATATGGCTACACCTTC
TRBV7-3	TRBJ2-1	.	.	CASSSLAGDEQFF	TGTGCCAGCAGCTCATTGGCAGGGGATGAGCAGTTCTTC
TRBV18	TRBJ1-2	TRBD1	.	CASSPGQGDGYTF	TGTGCCAGCTCACCTGGACAGGGTGATGGCTACACCTTC
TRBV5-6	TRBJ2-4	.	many	CASSLRPAKKYF	TGTGCCAGCAGCTTGCGGCCAGCCAAAAAGTACTTC
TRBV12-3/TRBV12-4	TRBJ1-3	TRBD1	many	CASSPQGAGNTIYF	TGTGCCAGCAGTCCACAGGGGGCTGGAAACACCATATATTTT
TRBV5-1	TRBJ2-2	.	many	CASSLGSLRGTGELFF	TGCGCCAGCAGCTTAGGCTCCCTTAGGGGCACCGGGGAGCTGTTTTTT
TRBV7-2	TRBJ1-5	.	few	CASSLDYGRNNQPQHF	TGTGCCAGCAGCTTAGATTATGGACGGAACAATCAGCCCCAGCATTTT
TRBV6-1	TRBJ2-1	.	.	CASTLQRGGQNEQFF	TGTGCCAGCACCCTCCAGAGGGGGGGGCAAAATGAGCAGTTCTTC
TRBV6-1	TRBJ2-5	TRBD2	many	CASSVAGTYQETQYF	TGTGCCAGCAGTGTAGCGGGGACGTACCAAGAGACCCAGTACTTC
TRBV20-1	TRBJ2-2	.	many	CSTVRGGNTGELFF	TGCAGTACCGTGAGGGGGGGGAACACCGGGGAGCTGTTTTTT
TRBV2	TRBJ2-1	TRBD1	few	CASRDRISPAYSYNEQFF	TGTGCCAGCAGGGACAGGATTTCTCCGGCCTACTCCTACAATGAGCAGTTCTTC
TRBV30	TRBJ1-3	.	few	CAWGWGQVGNTIYF	TGTGCCTGGGGCTGGGGGCAAGTTGGAAACACCATATATTTT
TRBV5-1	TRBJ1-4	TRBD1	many	CASSPDRDNEKLFF	TGCGCCAGCAGCCCGGACAGGGATAATGAAAAACTGTTTTTT
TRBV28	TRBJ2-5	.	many	CASRQHTGTLETQYF	TGTGCCAGCAGACAACATACAGGGACCCTAGAGACCCAGTACTTC
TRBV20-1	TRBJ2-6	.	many	CSALYPGANVLTF	TGCAGTGCCCTTTACCCTGGGGCCAACGTCCTGACTTTC
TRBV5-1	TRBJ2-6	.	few	CASSLAPASGANVLTF	TGCGCCAGCAGCTTGGCCCCCGCCTCTGGGGCCAACGTCCTGACTTTC
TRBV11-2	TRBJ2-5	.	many	CASSLDILSETQYF	TGTGCCAGCAGCTTAGATATCCTTTCAGAGACCCAGTACTTC
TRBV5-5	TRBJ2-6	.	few	CASSAQPRDNSGANVLTF	TGTGCCAGCAGCGCACAACCTAGAGACAACTCTGGGGCCAACGTCCTGACTTTC
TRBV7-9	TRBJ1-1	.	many	CASSLKGGEAFF	TGTGCCAGCAGCTTAAAGGGGGGGGAGGCTTTCTTT
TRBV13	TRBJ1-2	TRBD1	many	CASTLKGQVYGYTF	TGTGCCAGCACCCTTAAGGGACAGGTTTATGGCTACACCTTC
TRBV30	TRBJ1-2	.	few	CAWSVSGTIGYTF	TGTGCCTGGAGTGTCTCGGGGACTATAGGCTACACCTTC
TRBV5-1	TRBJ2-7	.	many	CASSSNAGYEQYF	TGCGCCAGCAGCTCTAACGCTGGCTACGAGCAGTACTTC
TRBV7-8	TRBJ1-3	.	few	CASSLVASVRGNTIYF	TGTGCCAGCAGCTTAGTTGCGTCAGTTCGTGGAAACACCATATATTTT
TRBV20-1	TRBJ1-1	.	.	CSAREGFDTEAFF	TGCAGTGCTAGAGAGGGGTTTGACACTGAAGCTTTCTTT
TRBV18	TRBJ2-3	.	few	CATPGDTSGTQYF	TGTGCCACCCCTGGAGACACGTCGGGGACGCAGTATTTT
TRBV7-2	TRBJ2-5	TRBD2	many	CASSKEGTREETQYF	TGTGCCAGCAGCAAAGAAGGGACTAGGGAAGAGACCCAGTACTTC
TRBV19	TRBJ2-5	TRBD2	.	CASNTPGLAGQETQYF	TGTGCCAGTAATACACCGGGACTAGCGGGCCAAGAGACCCAGTACTTC
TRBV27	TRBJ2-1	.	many	CASSPRDDNEQFF	TGTGCCAGCAGTCCCCGGGACGACAATGAGCAGTTCTTC
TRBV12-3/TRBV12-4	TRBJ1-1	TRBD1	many	CASTERQGRTEAFF	TGTGCCAGCACCGAACGACAGGGACGGACTGAAGCTTTCTTT
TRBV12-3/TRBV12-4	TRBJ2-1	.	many	CASGLARNEQFF	TGTGCCAGCGGGCTAGCGAGGAATGAGCAGTTCTTC
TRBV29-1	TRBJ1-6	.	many	CSVGGGNSPLHF	TGCAGCGTTGGGGGGGGGAATTCACCCCTCCACTTT
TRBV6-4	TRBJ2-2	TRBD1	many	CASSADTGAGELFF	TGTGCCAGCAGTGCCGACACAGGGGCCGGGGAGCTGTTTTTT
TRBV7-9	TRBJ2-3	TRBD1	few	CASSPSRDRVDTQYF	TGTGCCAGCAGCCCGTCCCGGGACAGGGTGGATACGCAGTATTTT
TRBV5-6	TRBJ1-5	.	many	CASSLLQSNQPQHF	TGTGCCAGCAGCTTGCTACAGAGCAATCAGCCCCAGCATTTT
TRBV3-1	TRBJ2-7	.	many	CASSQVPTYEQYF	TGTGCCAGCAGCCAAGTACCCACCTACGAGCAGTACTTC
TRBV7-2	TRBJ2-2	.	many	CASSLALASNTGELFF	TGTGCCAGCAGCTTGGCACTAGCTTCGAACACCGGGGAGCTGTTTTTT
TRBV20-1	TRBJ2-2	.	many	CSARGSDRLLTGELFF	TGCAGTGCTAGAGGAAGTGACAGGCTATTGACCGGGGAGCTGTTTTTT
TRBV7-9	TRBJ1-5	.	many	CASTVGEQPQHF	TGTGCCAGCACAGTCGGGGAGCAGCCCCAGCATTTT
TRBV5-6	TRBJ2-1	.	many	CASSGHREYNEQFF	TGTGCCAGCAGCGGACACAGGGAATACAATGAGCAGTTCTTC
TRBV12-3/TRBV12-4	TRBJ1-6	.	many	CASSSLTRANSPLHF	TGTGCCAGCAGTTCACTGACCCGGGCCAATTCACCCCTCCACTTT
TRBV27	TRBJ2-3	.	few	CASSLMGGQGKTDTQYF	TGTGCCAGCAGTTTAATGGGCGGGCAGGGGAAAACAGATACGCAGTATTTT
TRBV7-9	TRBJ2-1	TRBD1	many	CASSLVVTGALVQFF	TGTGCCAGCAGCTTAGTGGTGACAGGGGCATTGGTGCAGTTCTTC
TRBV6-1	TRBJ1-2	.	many	CASSERGDRADYGYTF	TGTGCCAGCAGTGAACGAGGGGACCGAGCTGACTATGGCTACACCTTC
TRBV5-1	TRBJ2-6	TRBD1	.	CASSSLQGAGANVLTF	TGCGCCAGCAGCTCCCTACAGGGGGCTGGGGCCAACGTCCTGACTTTC
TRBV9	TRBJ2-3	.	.	CAIPAAGTDTQYF	TGTGCCATTCCAGCGGCGGGCACAGATACGCAGTATTTT
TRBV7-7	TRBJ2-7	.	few	CASSPERGEQYF	TGTGCTAGCAGCCCCGAGAGGGGCGAGCAGTACTTC
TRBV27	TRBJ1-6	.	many	CASSLYPGAGSPLHF	TGTGCCAGCAGTTTATATCCAGGCGCGGGCTCACCCCTCCACTTT
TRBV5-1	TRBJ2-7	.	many	CASSLMGNRDHEQYF	TGCGCCAGCAGCTTGATGGGAAACAGGGACCACGAGCAGTACTTC
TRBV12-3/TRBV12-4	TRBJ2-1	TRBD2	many	CASSHQRGEYNEQFF	TGTGCCAGCAGTCACCAGCGGGGGGAATACAATGAGCAGTTCTTC
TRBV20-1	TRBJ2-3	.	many	CSARDLGETDTQYF	TGCAGTGCTAGAGACCTGGGAGAGACAGATACGCAGTATTTT
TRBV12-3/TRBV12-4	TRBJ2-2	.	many	CASSRGSTGELFF	TGTGCCAGCAGTAGGGGATCCACCGGGGAGCTGTTTTTT
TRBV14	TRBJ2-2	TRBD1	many	CASSPTLDRDWAGELFF	TGTGCCAGCAGCCCTACCCTGGACAGGGATTGGGCCGGGGAGCTGTTTTTT
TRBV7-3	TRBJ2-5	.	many	CASSYTGRGQETQYF	TGTGCCAGCAGCTATACAGGGAGGGGGCAAGAGACCCAGTACTTC
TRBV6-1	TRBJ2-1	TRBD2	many	CASRAGGPRNEQFF	TGTGCCAGCAGAGCGGGGGGGCCTCGAAATGAGCAGTTCTTC
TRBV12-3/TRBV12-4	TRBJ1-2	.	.	CASSSNAGGAGYTF	TGTGCCAGCAGTTCAAACGCCGGGGGTGCTGGCTACACCTTC
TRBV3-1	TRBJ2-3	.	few	CASSPLGQPGTQYF	TGTGCCAGCAGCCCCCTCGGGCAGCCGGGTACGCAGTATTTT
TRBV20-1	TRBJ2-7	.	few	CSASPPAGLEQYF	TGCAGTGCTTCCCCGCCGGCGGGGCTGGAGCAGTACTTC
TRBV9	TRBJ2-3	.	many	CASSVETDDTDTQYF	TGTGCCAGCAGCGTAGAAACAGACGACACAGATACGCAGTATTTT